The rows below give T cell receptor beta chains drawn from one sample of a study of T cell repertoires in cytomegalovirus infection. No antigen has been assigned to these receptors. TCRdb recomputed calls from the reads with MiXCR, one row per CDR3 protein. This sample carries roughly 180,000 distinct CDR3 sequences, about 20% of them seen once, and the ten largest clones take more than 25%. The sample here was CD8+ T cells from cultured PBMCs, taken from culture after CMV antigen stimulation. The receptor set was obtained from a human donor in good health (CMV status not recorded). Some clones in this sample may be carry-over from other donors' samples. The CDR3 runs from the conserved cysteine through the conserved F or W. D genes are given only for firm matches. Some rows have no size entry. The others give once, few or many, or a class for an expanded clone.

15	-	TRBV6-1	TRBJ1-5	few	TGTGCCAGCAGTCCGGGACGGAATTTCAATCAGCCCCAGCATTTT	CASSPGRNFNQPQHF
11	-	TRBV12-3/TRBV12-4	TRBJ2-5	-	TGTGCCAGCGGGGGGCTAGAGACCCAGTACTTC	CASGGLETQYF
15	-	TRBV7-9	TRBJ1-4	-	TGTGCCAGCAGCGGAAGGGACGGGGAGTATGAAAAACTGTTTTTT	CASSGRDGEYEKLFF
14	-	TRBV11-2	TRBJ2-1	-	TGTGCCAGCAGCTTTAAATTAAAGGGGAATGAGCAGTTCTTC	CASSFKLKGNEQFF
14	-	TRBV7-2	TRBJ1-1	-	TGTGCCAGCAGCTTAGCCACCCTCAACACTGAAGCTTTCTTT	CASSLATLNTEAFF
18	TRBD1	TRBV6-2/TRBV6-3	TRBJ2-7	few	TGTGCCAGCAGTTACGGGCCGGGACAGGGTTTGAGGTCCTACGAGCAGTACTTC	CASSYGPGQGLRSYEQYF
16	TRBD1	TRBV4-3	TRBJ1-6	-	TGCGCCAGCAGCCAAGATGGTGGGACAGCTAATTCACCCCTCCACTTT	CASSQDGGTANSPLHF
13	-	TRBV4-1	TRBJ2-7	few	TGCGCCAGCAGCCGAGTCCTGGACAGCGAGCAGTACTTC	CASSRVLDSEQYF
14	-	TRBV12-3/TRBV12-4	TRBJ1-5	-	TGTGCCAGCAGTTTAGAGGCATTGAGTCAGCCCCAGCATTTT	CASSLEALSQPQHF
12	-	TRBV12-5	TRBJ2-1	few	TGTGCTAGTGGTTTGAGGATACATGAGCAGTTCTTC	CASGLRIHEQFF
14	-	TRBV7-2	TRBJ2-1	-	TGTGCCAGCAGCTTAAGCCGCATGGGCAATGAGCAGTTCTTC	CASSLSRMGNEQFF
14	-	TRBV7-9	TRBJ2-5	-	TGTGCCAGCAGCCCGGACAGTTTGCAAGAGACCCAGTACTTC	CASSPDSLQETQYF
15	-	TRBV7-9	TRBJ2-1	-	TGTGCCAGCAGCCCGAAATTAGTTACGAGGGGTGAGCAGTTCTTC	CASSPKLVTRGEQFF
14	TRBD1	TRBV6-1	TRBJ1-1	-	TGTGCCAGCAGGAGACAGGGGCAGAACACTGAAGCTTTCTTT	CASRRQGQNTEAFF
19	-	TRBV7-8	TRBJ1-5	few	TGTGCCAGCAGCCCCGGGGTATGGAGGGAGAAAATTGTTAATCAGCCCCAGCATTTT	CASSPGVWREKIVNQPQHF
13	-	TRBV27	TRBJ1-5	-	TGTGCCAGCAGTTTATCAAGGTCCCAGCCCCAGCATTTT	CASSLSRSQPQHF
13	TRBD1	TRBV4-1	TRBJ1-3	few	TGCGCCAGCAGCCCCGGACAGGAGGAAACCATATATTTT	CASSPGQEETIYF
15	-	TRBV5-1	TRBJ2-7	few	TGCGCCAGCAGCTTGGGGGAGGCGGGATCCTACGAGCAGTACTTC	CASSLGEAGSYEQYF
14	-	TRBV5-6	TRBJ1-2	few	TGTGCCAGCAGCCCACGGGGGGACCGGCGTGGCTACACCTTC	CASSPRGDRRGYTF
15	TRBD1	TRBV7-2	TRBJ1-1	few	TGTGCCAGCAGCGGTACCGGGACAGGGGTCACTGAAGCTTTCTTT	CASSGTGTGVTEAFF
13	-	TRBV12-3/TRBV12-4	TRBJ1-5	few	TGTGCCAGCCTGGCAGCGAACAATCAGCCCCAGCATTTT	CASLAANNQPQHF
14	-	TRBV7-2	TRBJ2-1	many	TGTGCCAGCAGCTTAAGGACTCCCAAGGATGAGCAGTTCTTC	CASSLRTPKDEQFF
16	-	TRBV7-6	TRBJ2-5	few	TGTGCCAGCAGCTCGGGGGAAGACAGGTTCCAAGAGACCCAGTACTTC	CASSSGEDRFQETQYF
12	-	TRBV12-3/TRBV12-4	TRBJ1-3	few	TGTGCCAGCAGTATTGGTGGAAACACCATATATTTT	CASSIGGNTIYF
13	-	TRBV5-1	TRBJ2-5	-	TGCGCCAGCAGCTTAAAGACGTGGGAGACCCAGTACTTC	CASSLKTWETQYF
13	-	TRBV12-3/TRBV12-4	TRBJ2-3	-	TGTGCCAGCAGTTTAGGGACCTCCGATACGCAGTATTTT	CASSLGTSDTQYF
10	-	TRBV7-2	TRBJ1-2	few	TGTGCCAGCAGCGAGACAGCTCACACCTTC	CASSETAHTF
14	-	TRBV28	TRBJ2-2	-	TGTGCCAGCAGTTTTCACCGGAACACCGGGGAGCTGTTTTTT	CASSFHRNTGELFF
15	-	TRBV10-3	TRBJ1-2	few	TGTGCCATCAGTGAGTTGAAGGGTTCCTCCTATGGCTACACCTTC	CAISELKGSSYGYTF
13	-	TRBV20-1	TRBJ1-4	-	TGCAGTGCTAGCACGGGGCTCGCTGAAAAACTGTTTTTT	CSASTGLAEKLFF
14	-	TRBV9	TRBJ1-4	few	TGTGCCAGCAGCGTAGAAGGGGACGGAGAAAAACTGTTTTTT	CASSVEGDGEKLFF
15	-	TRBV7-9	TRBJ2-7	-	TGTGCCAGCAGCTTAGCAGGGACAACCACCTACGAGCAGTACTTC	CASSLAGTTTYEQYF
15	-	TRBV7-2	TRBJ1-4	-	TGTGCCAGCAGCCCTCAAGGTAGCGGGGATGAAAAACTGTTTTTT	CASSPQGSGDEKLFF
14	-	TRBV6-5	TRBJ2-2	-	TGTGCCAGCAGTAAAGGGTCTTTACCCGGGGAGCTGTTTTTT	CASSKGSLPGELFF
12	-	TRBV10-2	TRBJ1-1	once	TGCGCCAGCACCCTACAGGGCTCTGAAGCTTTCTTT	CASTLQGSEAFF
14	-	TRBV28	TRBJ1-2	-	TGTGCCAGCAGTTTTTTCACAGGGAGGGGTGGCTACACCTTC	CASSFFTGRGGYTF
13	-	TRBV6-6	TRBJ1-1	-	TGTGCCAGCACTTCCGGGGTGAAGACTGAAGCTTTCTTT	CASTSGVKTEAFF
12	-	TRBV11-3	TRBJ1-1	-	TGTGCCAGCAGCTTCGGGACCTCGGAAGCTTTCTTT	CASSFGTSEAFF
15	-	TRBV5-6	TRBJ2-7	-	TGTGCCAGCAGCGAGGGACCACCTTTTTACTACGAGCAGTACTTC	CASSEGPPFYYEQYF